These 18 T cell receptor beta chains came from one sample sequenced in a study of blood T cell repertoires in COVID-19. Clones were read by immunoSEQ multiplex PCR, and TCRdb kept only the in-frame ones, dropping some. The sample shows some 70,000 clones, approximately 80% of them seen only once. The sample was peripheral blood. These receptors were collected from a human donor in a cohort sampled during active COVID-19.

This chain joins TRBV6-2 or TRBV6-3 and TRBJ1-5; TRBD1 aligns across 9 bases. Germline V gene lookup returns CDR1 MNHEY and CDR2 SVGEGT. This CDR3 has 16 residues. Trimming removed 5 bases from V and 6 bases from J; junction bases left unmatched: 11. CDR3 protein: CASSAPDRGLGQPQHF. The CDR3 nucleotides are TGTGCCAGCAGTGCCCCGGACAGGGGTTTAGGTCAGCCCCAGCATTTT.

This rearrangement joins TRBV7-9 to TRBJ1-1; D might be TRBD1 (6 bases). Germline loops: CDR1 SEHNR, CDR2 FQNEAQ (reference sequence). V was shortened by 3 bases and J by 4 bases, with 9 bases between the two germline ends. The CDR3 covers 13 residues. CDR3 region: CASSFDRFTEAFF. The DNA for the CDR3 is TGTGCCAGCAGCTTTGACAGGTTCACTGAAGCTTTCTTT.

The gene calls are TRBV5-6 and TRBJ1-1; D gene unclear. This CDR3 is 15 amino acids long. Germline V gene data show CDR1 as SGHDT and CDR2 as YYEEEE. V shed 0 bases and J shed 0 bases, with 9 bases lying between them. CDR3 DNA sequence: TGTGCCAGCAGCTTGGTAGTGGAGTTGAACACTGAAGCTTTCTTT. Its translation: CASSLVVELNTEAFF. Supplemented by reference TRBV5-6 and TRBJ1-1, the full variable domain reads DAGVTQSPTHLIKTRGQQVTLRCSPKSGHDTVSWYQQALGQGPQFIFQYYEEEERQRGNFPDRFSGHQFPNYSSELNVNALLLGDSALYLCASSLVVELNTEAFFGQGTRLTVV.

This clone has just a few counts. The CDR3 bases are TGTGCCAGCAGCTTAGTGCAGGGGAGCGGCTACACCTTC. Its translation is CASSLVQGSGYTF. J is TRBJ1-2 and V is TRBV7-9, with D tentatively TRBD1 (6 bases). The germline V and J ends were trimmed by 1 base and 8 bases, with 11 bases remaining between them. CDR3 length: 13 residues. Per the germline V gene, CDR1 is SEHNR and CDR2 is FQNEAQ (reference sequence).

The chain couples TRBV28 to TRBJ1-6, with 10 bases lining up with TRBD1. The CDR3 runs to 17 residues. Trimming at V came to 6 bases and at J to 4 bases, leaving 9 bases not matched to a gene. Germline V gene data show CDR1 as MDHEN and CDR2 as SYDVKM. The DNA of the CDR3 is TGTGCCAGCAGCCCAAGGACAGGGGGACAGTATAATTCACCCCTCCACTTT. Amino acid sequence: CASSPRTGGQYNSPLHF. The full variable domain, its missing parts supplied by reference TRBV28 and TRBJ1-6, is DVKVTQSSRYLVKRTGEKVFLECVQDMDHENMFWYRQDPGLGLRLIYFSYDVKMKEKGDIPEGYSVSREKKERFSLILESASTNQTSMYLCASSPRTGGQYNSPLHFGNGTRLTVT.

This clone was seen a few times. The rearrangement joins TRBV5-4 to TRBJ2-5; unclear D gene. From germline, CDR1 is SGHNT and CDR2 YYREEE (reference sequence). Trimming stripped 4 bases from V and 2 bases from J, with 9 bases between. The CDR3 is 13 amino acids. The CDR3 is CASSEPHQETQYF. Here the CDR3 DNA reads TGTGCCAGCAGCGAGCCTCATCAAGAGACCCAGTACTTC. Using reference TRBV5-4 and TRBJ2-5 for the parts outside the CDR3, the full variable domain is ETGVTQSPTHLIKTRGQQVTLRCSSQSGHNTVSWYQQALGQGPQFIFQYYREEENGRGNFPPRFSGLQFPNYSSELNVNALELDDSALYLCASSEPHQETQYFGPGTRLLVL.

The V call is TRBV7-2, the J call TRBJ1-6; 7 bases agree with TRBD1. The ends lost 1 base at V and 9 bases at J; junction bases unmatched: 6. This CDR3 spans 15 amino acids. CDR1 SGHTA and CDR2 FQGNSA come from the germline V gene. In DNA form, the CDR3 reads TGTGCCAGCAGCTTAGAGACAGGGTTCGGTTCACCCCTCCACTTT. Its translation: CASSLETGFGSPLHF.

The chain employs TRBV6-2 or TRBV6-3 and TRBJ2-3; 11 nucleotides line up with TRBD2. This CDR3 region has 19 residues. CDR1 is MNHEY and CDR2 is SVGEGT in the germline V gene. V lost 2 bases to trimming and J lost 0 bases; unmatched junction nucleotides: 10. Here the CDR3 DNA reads TGTGCCAGCAGTTACCTTACTAGCGGGAGCGGGCGAAGCACAGATACGCAGTATTTT. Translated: CASSYLTSGSGRSTDTQYF.

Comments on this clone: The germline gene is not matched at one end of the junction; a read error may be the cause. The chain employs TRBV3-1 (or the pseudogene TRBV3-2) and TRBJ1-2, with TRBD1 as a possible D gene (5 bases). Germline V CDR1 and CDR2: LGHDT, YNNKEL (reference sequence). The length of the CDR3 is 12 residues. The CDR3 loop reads CASSQSTGVTAF. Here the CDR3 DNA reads TGTGCCAGCAGCCAATCCACAGGTGTCACAGCCTTC.

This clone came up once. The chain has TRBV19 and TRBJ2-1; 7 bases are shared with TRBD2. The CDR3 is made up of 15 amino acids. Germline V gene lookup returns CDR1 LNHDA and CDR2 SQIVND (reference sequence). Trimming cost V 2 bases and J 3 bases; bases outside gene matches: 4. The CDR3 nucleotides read TGTGCCAGTAGTATACCGGGGGGACTCTACAATGAGCAGTTCTTC. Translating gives CASSIPGGLYNEQFF.

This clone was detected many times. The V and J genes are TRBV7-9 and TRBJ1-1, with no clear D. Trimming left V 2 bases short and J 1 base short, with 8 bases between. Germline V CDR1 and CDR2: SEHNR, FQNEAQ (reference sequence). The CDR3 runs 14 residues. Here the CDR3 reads CASSLRVPNTEAFF. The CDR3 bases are TGTGCCAGCAGCTTACGAGTACCGAACACTGAAGCTTTCTTT.

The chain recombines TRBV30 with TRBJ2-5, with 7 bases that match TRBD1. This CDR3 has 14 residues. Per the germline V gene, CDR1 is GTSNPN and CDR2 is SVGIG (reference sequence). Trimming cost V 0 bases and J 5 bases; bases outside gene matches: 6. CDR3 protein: CAWSVTGSGETQYF. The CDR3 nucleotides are TGTGCCTGGAGTGTGACAGGGTCTGGGGAGACCCAGTACTTC. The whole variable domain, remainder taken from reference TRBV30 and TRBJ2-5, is SQTIHQWPATLVQPVGSPLSLECTVEGTSNPNLYWYRQAAGRGLQLLFYSVGIGQISSEVPQNLSASRPQDRQFILSSKKLLLSDSGFYLCAWSVTGSGETQYFGPGTRLLVL.

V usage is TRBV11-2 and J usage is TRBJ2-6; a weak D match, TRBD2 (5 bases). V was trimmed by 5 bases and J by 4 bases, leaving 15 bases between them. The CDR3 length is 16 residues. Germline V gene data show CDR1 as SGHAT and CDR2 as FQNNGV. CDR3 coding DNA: TGTGCCAGCAGCCCAGAGGGCAGGCCCGGGGCCAACGTCCTGACTTTC. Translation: CASSPEGRPGANVLTF.

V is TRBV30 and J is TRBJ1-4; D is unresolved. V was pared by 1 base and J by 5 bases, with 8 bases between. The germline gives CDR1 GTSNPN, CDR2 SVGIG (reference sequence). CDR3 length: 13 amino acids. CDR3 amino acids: CAWSGGANEKLFF. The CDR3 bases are TGTGCCTGGAGTGGAGGTGCCAATGAAAAACTGTTTTTT.

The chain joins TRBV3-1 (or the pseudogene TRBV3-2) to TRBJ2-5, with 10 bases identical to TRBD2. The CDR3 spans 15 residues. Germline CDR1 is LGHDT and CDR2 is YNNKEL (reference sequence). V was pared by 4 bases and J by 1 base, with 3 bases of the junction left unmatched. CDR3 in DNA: TGTGCCAGCAGCCCGGGACTAGCGAGCCAAGAGACCCAGTACTTC. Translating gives CASSPGLASQETQYF.

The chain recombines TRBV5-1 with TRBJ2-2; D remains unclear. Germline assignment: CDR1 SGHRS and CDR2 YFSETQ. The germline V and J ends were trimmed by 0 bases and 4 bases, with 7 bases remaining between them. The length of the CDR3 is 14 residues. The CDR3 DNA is TGCGCCAGCAGCTTGGTCCTTTTCACCGGGGAGCTGTTTTTT. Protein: CASSLVLFTGELFF.

The CDR3 region is CASSPSGGGAYEQYF. DNA of the CDR3: TGTGCCAGCAGCCCCAGCGGGGGCGGCGCCTACGAGCAGTACTTC. The chain combines TRBV7-2 with TRBJ2-7; TRBD2 aligns across 8 bases. The germline V gene has CDR1 SGHTA and CDR2 FQGNSA. J gave up 2 bases and V 5 bases, and 8 bases lay outside the gene matches. This CDR3 contains 15 residues.

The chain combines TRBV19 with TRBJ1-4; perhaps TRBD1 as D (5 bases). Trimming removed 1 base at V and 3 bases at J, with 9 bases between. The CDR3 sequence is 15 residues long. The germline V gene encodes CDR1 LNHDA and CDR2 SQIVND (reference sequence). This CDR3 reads CASSIARGANEKLFF. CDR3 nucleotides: TGTGCCAGTAGTATAGCCCGGGGGGCTAATGAAAAACTGTTTTTT.